Each of the 24 T cell receptor beta chains below was sequenced from the same sample in a study of blood T cells in healthy people across ages. Then a second PCR, running roughly 7 to 11 cycles, was carried out with a sample-barcoded 5' primer and a J-beta primer mix. Using its own MiXCR run on the 5' RACE reads, TCRdb lists one record per CDR3 protein. This table has over 950,000 distinct CDR3 sequences, roughly 51% appearing once. What was sequenced was blood. The receptors originated from a woman aged 60-75 years in good health.

In this sample, this clonotype turned up once. The genes are TRBV27 and TRBJ2-5; D may be TRBD2 (5 bases). The V gene lost 6 bases and the J gene lost 4 bases, with 12 bases spanning the gap. Germline V gene lookup returns CDR1 MNHEY and CDR2 SMNVEV (reference sequence). This CDR3 has 13 amino acids. Here the CDR3 reads CASSPDFRETQYF. CDR3 DNA: TGTGCCAGCAGCCCGGACTTTCGAGAGACCCAGTACTTC.

In this sample, this clonotype turned up a few times. V gene TRBV10-3 combines with J gene TRBJ1-4; D gene ambiguous. The CDR3 loop spans 13 amino acids. The ends were cut back, 3 bases at V and 4 bases at J, with 6 bases in the middle. Looked up from germline, CDR1 is ENHRY and CDR2 is SYGVKD. Here the CDR3 DNA reads TGTGCCATCAGTGACAGCTATAATGAAAAACTGTTTTTT. As protein: CAISDSYNEKLFF.

There are a few counts of this clonotype. The chain joins TRBV12-3 or TRBV12-4 to TRBJ2-7; 9 positions agree with TRBD1. The CDR3 extends over 13 amino acids. Trimming removed 6 bases from V and 4 bases from J; junction bases left unmatched: 4. In nucleotides, the CDR3 is TGTGCCAGCAGGGAGACAGGGGGATACGAGCAGTACTTC. This encodes CASRETGGYEQYF.

The chain has TRBV5-4 and TRBJ1-1; D is ambiguous. From germline, CDR1 is SGHNT and CDR2 YYREEE (reference sequence). V lost 5 bases and J lost 6, with 14 bases in between. The CDR3 spans 13 residues. The chain's CDR3 is CASRPGGRAEAFF. The DNA for the CDR3 is TGTGCCAGCAGGCCAGGTGGAAGGGCTGAAGCTTTCTTT.

V is TRBV4-2 and J is TRBJ2-3; D is possibly TRBD2 (7 bases). This CDR3 spans 16 amino acids. V was pared by 6 bases and J by 6 bases, with 22 bases between. The germline gives CDR1 LGHNA, CDR2 YNFKEQ. The CDR3 loop reads CASSPSRGGGTDTQYF. The CDR3 region has the DNA TGTGCCAGCAGTCCATCGAGGGGAGGGGGGACTGATACGCAGTATTTT.

The V call is TRBV4-2, the J call TRBJ2-1; 14 nucleotides match TRBD2. The DNA end lines up better with TRBJ2-7; the J call may be wrong. Germline CDR1 is LGHNA and CDR2 is YNFKEQ. The CDR3 is 19 residues long. Here the CDR3 reads CASSHPLTSGRGSHNEQYF. CDR3 DNA: TGTGCCAGCAGCCATCCCCTGACTAGCGGGAGGGGTTCCCACAATGAGCAGTACTTC.

This clonotype was detected once. The V and J genes are TRBV7-9 and TRBJ2-3; TRBD2 might be the D (6 bases). Trimming cost V 5 bases and J 2 bases, with 17 bases left between them. There are 16 residues in the CDR3. The germline CDR1 and CDR2 sequences are SEHNR and FQNEAQ (reference sequence). The CDR3 DNA sequence: TGTGCCAGCAGCCCCACAACGGGCGGGGCCACAGATACGCAGTATTTT. It translates to CASSPTTGGATDTQYF.

The chain employs TRBV12-3 or TRBV12-4 and TRBJ2-2; D is perhaps TRBD2 (5 bases). Trimming took 1 base from V and 6 from J, leaving 9 bases between them. CDR3 length equals 14 residues. The DNA for the CDR3 is TGTGCCAGCAGTTTAGTGGGAGAGGCCGGGGAGCTGTTTTTT. It is translated as CASSLVGEAGELFF.

The genes are TRBV3-1 and TRBJ2-1, with 8 bases fitting TRBD2. The CDR3 is 17 amino acids. V was clipped by 4 bases and J by 6 bases; unmatched bases: 14. The germline gives CDR1 LGHDT, CDR2 YNNKEL (reference sequence). The CDR3 DNA sequence: TGTGCCAGCAGCCCCCGGGAGGGACTCGATCAGGGCAATGAGCAGTTCTTC. Translation gives CASSPREGLDQGNEQFF.

V and J are TRBV28 and TRBJ1-4; D is undetermined. Trimming took 4 bases from V and 6 from J, leaving 18 bases between them. Germline CDR1 is MDHEN and CDR2 is SYDVKM. This CDR3 is 16 amino acids long. For the CDR3, the DNA is TGTGCCAGCAGTTCACCTTTCACTGAGTCATATGAAAAACTGTTTTTT. It encodes CASSSPFTESYEKLFF.

The gene calls are TRBV5-1 and TRBJ2-1, with TRBD2 matching over 9 bases. The germline V gene has CDR1 SGHRS and CDR2 YFSETQ. CDR3 length: 15 amino acids. V shed 0 bases and J 9 bases; nucleotides not matched to a gene: 7. The CDR3 loop reads CASSLEAGGKSEQFF. CDR3 DNA: TGCGCCAGCAGCTTGGAAGCGGGAGGAAAGAGTGAGCAGTTCTTC.

This rearrangement joins TRBV20-1 to TRBJ2-1, with 11 bases matching TRBD2. TRBJ2-7 explains the end of the DNA better; the J call may be wrong. Germline V gene sequence: CDR1 DFQATT, CDR2 SNEGSKA (reference sequence). The CDR3 has 15 amino acids. The CDR3 bases are TGCAGTGCTGGAGGAGGGACTAGCGGAAACAATGAGCAGTACTTC. It encodes CSAGGGTSGNNEQYF.

This rearrangement joins TRBV20-1 to TRBJ2-2, with 10 nucleotides matching TRBD1. After removal of 6 bases from V and 6 bases from J, the junction contained 10 bases not matched to a gene. Germline lookup yields CDR1 DFQATT and CDR2 SNEGSKA (reference sequence). The length of the CDR3 is 15 residues. The DNA for the CDR3 is TGCAGTGCCGAATCCGGGACAGGGGCTTCCGGGGAGCTGTTTTTT. This sequence encodes CSAESGTGASGELFF.

J is TRBJ2-1 and V is TRBV20-1, with D unresolved. V shed 3 bases and J shed 3 bases, with 3 bases lying between them. CDR3 length equals 11 residues. Germline CDR1 reads DFQATT; CDR2 reads SNEGSKA (reference sequence). CDR3 residues: CSASLYNEQFF. CDR3 in DNA: TGCAGTGCTAGCCTCTACAATGAGCAGTTCTTC.

In its sample, this clonotype was seen a few times. The chain combines TRBV7-9 with TRBJ2-7; tentatively, D is TRBD2 (5 bases). The J call may be in error: the DNA end matches TRBJ2-5 better. Germline loops: CDR1 SEHNR, CDR2 FQNEAQ (reference sequence). The CDR3 has 13 residues. CDR3 residues: CASSLGEQETQYF. CDR3 DNA sequence: TGTGCCAGCAGCTTAGGGGAGCAAGAGACCCAGTACTTC.

This rearrangement joins TRBV5-1 to TRBJ2-1, with 11 nucleotides matching TRBD2. The V gene end was trimmed by 0 bases and the J gene end by 9 bases; junction bases not matched to a gene: 14. The length of the CDR3 is 18 residues. Germline CDR1 reads SGHRS; CDR2 reads YFSETQ. The DNA of the CDR3 is TGCGCCAGCAGCTTGGTATTAGCGGGAGGGCCTATCGTTTTTGAGCAGTTCTTC. Translation: CASSLVLAGGPIVFEQFF. The variable domain in full, with the rest retrieved from reference TRBV5-1 and TRBJ2-1, is KAGVTQTPRYLIKTRGQQVTLSCSPISGHRSVSWYQQTPGQGLQFLFEYFSETQRNKGNFPGRFSGRQFSNSRSEMNVSTLELGDSALYLCASSLVLAGGPIVFEQFFGPGTRLTVL.

The chain is built from TRBV9 and TRBJ1-4, with no clear D. The germline gives CDR1 SGDLS, CDR2 YYNGEE. The CDR3 is 15 residues long. V was cut by 3 bases and J by 0 bases, with 9 bases left in between. In DNA form, the CDR3 reads TGTGCCAGCAGCGCTACCGGGGCAACTAATGAAAAACTGTTTTTT. Its protein product is CASSATGATNEKLFF.

The chain combines TRBV5-1 with TRBJ2-5; the D call may be TRBD1 or TRBD2 (5 bases each). Germline V lookup: CDR1 SGHRS, CDR2 YFSETQ. Trimming shortened V by 0 bases and J by 2 bases, and 11 bases separated the two germline ends. CDR3 length: 15 residues. The CDR3 sequence is CASSLEGSVQETQYF. For the CDR3, the DNA is TGCGCCAGCAGCTTGGAGGGGAGCGTACAAGAGACCCAGTACTTC.

The DNA of the CDR3 is TGTGCCAGCAGCTTCACACAGGGTCAAGAGACCCAGTACTTC. Translating it yields CASSFTQGQETQYF. This rearrangement joins TRBV7-9 to TRBJ2-5; TRBD1 might be the D (6 bases). Trimming left V 3 bases short and J 2 bases short, with 10 bases between. Germline V gene sequence: CDR1 SEHNR, CDR2 FQNEAQ (reference sequence). The CDR3 runs 14 residues.

This chain uses TRBV28 with TRBJ2-1, with D possibly being TRBD2 (6 bases). CDR3 size: 15 residues. V lost 3 bases, J lost 5 bases, and 14 bases lay in between. Germline V gives CDR1 MDHEN, CDR2 SYDVKM. CDR3 sequence reads: CASSLDRDSHNEQFF. In nucleotides, the CDR3 is TGTGCCAGCAGTTTGGACCGGGACTCACACAATGAGCAGTTCTTC.

There are a few counts of this clonotype. J is TRBJ2-3 and V is TRBV7-6; TRBD2 matches 13 bases. The CDR3 runs 19 residues. The V gene end was trimmed by 1 base and the J gene end by 4 bases; junction bases not matched to a gene: 11. Looked up from germline, CDR1 is SGHVS and CDR2 is FNYEAQ. CDR3 loop: CASSLETQLAGGPADTQYF. CDR3 DNA sequence: TGTGCCAGCAGCTTAGAGACCCAACTAGCGGGAGGGCCCGCAGATACGCAGTATTTT.

J is TRBJ2-2 and V is TRBV11-2; the match to TRBD2 covers 8 bases. CDR1 is SGHAT and CDR2 is FQNNGV in the germline V gene. After removal of 0 bases from V and 2 bases from J, the junction contained 5 bases not matched to a gene. The CDR3 has 17 residues. The CDR3 DNA follows: TGTGCCAGCAGCTTAGAATTAGCGGGACACAACACCGGGGAGCTGTTTTTT. Its protein product is CASSLELAGHNTGELFF.

J is TRBJ2-7 and V is TRBV28; D possibly corresponds to TRBD1 (5 bases). V lost 1 base and J 0 bases, leaving 13 bases between the germline ends. The CDR3 contains 16 residues. Germline CDR1 reads MDHEN; CDR2 reads SYDVKM. The DNA for the CDR3 is TGTGCCAGCAGTTTATCGGCTACAGGTAGCTCCTACGAGCAGTACTTC. Translation: CASSLSATGSSYEQYF.

In its sample, this clonotype was seen a few times. This chain joins TRBV12-3 or TRBV12-4 and TRBJ2-7, with 11 bases lining up with TRBD2. There are 15 residues in the CDR3. V lost 2 bases and J lost 3; bases outside the gene matches: 3. CDR3 DNA sequence: TGTGCCAGCAGTTTAAGACTAGCGGGACACTACGAGCAGTACTTC. It codes for CASSLRLAGHYEQYF.